The 16 T cell receptor beta chains in this list originate from one sample, sequenced in a study of blood T cell repertoires in COVID-19. Data came from immunoSEQ multiplex PCR; TCRdb stores just in-frame clones and leaves some out. The sample carries approximately 250,000 clones, about 83% recorded once. Sequenced input: peripheral blood. The receptors originated from a woman in her thirties or forties who had recovered from COVID-19.

The CDR3 region has the DNA TGTGCCAGCAGACGACACAAACTGTTTTTT. The encoded protein is CASRRHKLFF. The gene calls are TRBV28 and TRBJ1-4; D is unresolved. The V end lost 6 bases, the J end lost 11 bases, and 7 bases lay between the germline ends. The CDR3 is 10 residues long. Germline-derived CDR1 and CDR2 are MDHEN and SYDVKM. Together with reference TRBV28 and TRBJ1-4, the CDR3 gives the full variable domain: DVKVTQSSRYLVKRTGEKVFLECVQDMDHENMFWYRQDPGLGLRLIYFSYDVKMKEKGDIPEGYSVSREKKERFSLILESASTNQTSMYLCASRRHKLFFGSGTQLSVL.

The V gene is TRBV5-1, the J gene TRBJ1-2; D is undetermined. V gave up 1 base and J gave up 1 base, with 5 bases separating them. The CDR3 totals 13 residues. Germline V CDR1 and CDR2: SGHRS, YFSETQ. The CDR3 sequence is CASSLFRNYGYTF. In nucleotides, the CDR3 is TGCGCCAGCAGCTTGTTCCGTAACTATGGCTACACCTTC.

The chain uses TRBV5-6 and TRBJ1-2; D call uncertain. CDR1 and CDR2 (germline): SGHDT, YYEEEE. This CDR3 spans 13 amino acids. V was clipped by 0 bases and J by 4 bases, with 7 bases between them. The DNA of the CDR3 is TGTGCCAGCAGCTTGGAACAGCTCTATGGCTACACCTTC. Translation gives CASSLEQLYGYTF.

The DNA for the CDR3 is TGCGCCAGCAGCCATGAAGGACTAGCGGGGTCCAACCGGGGCAGACCGTACTTC. Amino acid sequence: CASSHEGLAGSNRGRPYF. V usage is TRBV4-1 and J usage is TRBJ2-5; 12 bases align to TRBD2. Germline loops: CDR1 MGHRA, CDR2 YSYEKL. This CDR3 is built from 18 residues. V lost 3 bases and J lost 13; bases outside the gene matches: 21.

V usage is TRBV5-1 and J usage is TRBJ1-5, with no clear D. CDR3 size: 13 residues. Trimming stripped 5 bases from V and 4 bases from J, with 10 bases between. Germline V gene lookup returns CDR1 SGHRS and CDR2 YFSETQ. The chain's CDR3 is CASSNNGNQPQHF. The CDR3, as DNA: TGCGCCAGCAGTAATAACGGGAATCAGCCCCAGCATTTT.

This chain uses TRBV7-3 with TRBJ2-2, with D tentatively TRBD2 (5 bases). The CDR3 length is 17 residues. Germline V gene sequence: CDR1 SGHTA, CDR2 FQGTGA. The V end was cut by 3 bases, the J end by 3 bases, with 17 bases between. The CDR3 bases are TGTGCCAGCAGCTTGAACCCTCTAGCCAGCTACACCGGGGAGCTGTTTTTT. Protein sequence: CASSLNPLASYTGELFF.

The chain couples TRBV10-3 to TRBJ2-7; 8 bases are shared with TRBD1. V lost 1 base, J lost 2 bases, and 4 bases stayed unmatched. The CDR3 contains 15 residues. CDR1 is ENHRY and CDR2 is SYGVKD in the germline V gene. CDR3 amino acids: CAISEFRDRPYEQYF. CDR3 coding DNA: TGTGCCATCAGTGAGTTTAGGGACAGGCCCTACGAGCAGTACTTC.

V gene TRBV24-1 combines with J gene TRBJ2-2, with 11 nucleotides matching TRBD1. The CDR3 totals 14 residues. V lost 7 bases, J lost 5 bases, and 2 bases stayed unmatched. CDR1 and CDR2 (germline): KGHDR, SFDVKD. The CDR3 DNA sequence: TGTGCCACCAGCGGACAGGGGGCAACCGGGGAGCTGTTTTTT. Translation gives CATSGQGATGELFF.

The chain combines TRBV6-6 with TRBJ1-4, with a weak D call TRBD1 (5 bases). The V and J ends lost 5 bases and 3 bases respectively, with 10 bases between them. The length of the CDR3 is 14 residues. Germline CDR1 and CDR2: MNHNY and SVGAGI (reference sequence). The CDR3 sequence is CASSLRQPNEKLFF. The CDR3 DNA sequence: TGTGCCAGCAGTCTCAGACAGCCTAATGAAAAACTGTTTTTT.

The chain recombines TRBV7-6 with TRBJ2-1; tentatively, D is TRBD2 (5 bases). Trimming pared 2 bases from V and 0 bases from J, leaving 11 bases between. Germline CDR1 is SGHVS and CDR2 is FNYEAQ. The CDR3 spans 16 residues. CDR3 nucleotide sequence: TGTGCCAGCAGCTTAAATAGCGCCAGCTCCTACAATGAGCAGTTCTTC. Translation gives CASSLNSASSYNEQFF.

This chain connects TRBV5-1 to TRBJ2-7; 7 bases are a match to TRBD1. Per germline, CDR1 SGHRS and CDR2 YFSETQ. The CDR3 loop spans 15 amino acids. The V segment lost 2 bases and the J segment 0 bases; nucleotides outside the gene matches: 5. The CDR3 coding sequence is TGCGCCAGCAGCTTCGGGGACAGCCGCTCCTACGAGCAGTACTTC. As protein: CASSFGDSRSYEQYF.

This clone was counted between two and nine times. The rearrangement joins TRBV5-1 to TRBJ2-3; possibly TRBD2 for D (5 bases). This CDR3 spans 14 amino acids. The V gene lost 4 bases and the J gene lost 4 bases, with 13 bases spanning the gap. Germline lookup yields CDR1 SGHRS and CDR2 YFSETQ. CDR3 residues: CASSTKAEADTQYF. Written as DNA, the CDR3 is TGCGCCAGCAGCACAAAAGCGGAGGCAGATACGCAGTATTTT.

The V and J genes are TRBV7-3 and TRBJ2-7; 7 nucleotides match TRBD1. CDR1 is SGHTA and CDR2 is FQGTGA in the germline V gene. The length of the CDR3 is 15 residues. J lost 2 bases, V lost 5 bases, and 9 bases had no gene match. CDR3 amino acids: CASSLTWTGPYEQYF. CDR3 DNA sequence: TGTGCCAGCAGCCTTACGTGGACAGGACCCTACGAGCAGTACTTC. The full variable domain, in which reference TRBV7-3 and TRBJ2-7 provide the parts outside the CDR3, is GAGVSQTPSNKVTEKGKYVELRCDPISGHTALYWYRQSLGQGPEFLIYFQGTGAADDSGLPNDRFFAVRPEGSVSTLKIQRTERGDSAVYLCASSLTWTGPYEQYFGPGTRLTVT.

The rearrangement joins TRBV3-1 (or the pseudogene TRBV3-2) to TRBJ1-1; no firm D call. The CDR3 extends over 16 amino acids. Germline V CDR1 and CDR2: LGHDT, YNNKEL (reference sequence). With 0 bases removed from V and 0 bases from J, the gap between germline ends came to 11 bases. The CDR3 nucleotides read TGTGCCAGCAGCCAAGATATGGCGGGAATGAACACTGAAGCTTTCTTT. Translated, it gives CASSQDMAGMNTEAFF.

The genes are TRBV12-3 or TRBV12-4 and TRBJ2-1, with D unresolved. The CDR3 runs 13 residues. Deletions cut 3 bases from V and 5 bases from J, with 8 bases between. CDR3 coding DNA: TGTGCCAGCAGTTTTAGAGGCCACAATGAGCAGTTCTTC. Protein product: CASSFRGHNEQFF.

The chain employs TRBV6-1 and TRBJ2-7; D ambiguous. The CDR3 consists of 13 residues. The germline V and J ends were trimmed by 1 base and 5 bases, with 9 bases remaining between them. Germline assignment: CDR1 MNHNS and CDR2 SASEGT. Here the CDR3 DNA reads TGTGCCAGCAGTGAAGTTAAGCGCCACGAGCAGTACTTC. This sequence encodes CASSEVKRHEQYF.